The 8 T cell receptor beta chains presented below share a single source sample, sequenced in a study of T-cell memory formation after mild COVID-19. MiXCR, applied by TCRdb to the 5' RACE reads, yields one record per CDR3 protein. Among some 100,000 distinct CDR3 sequences listed, 11% were seen once. The sample was PBMCs or a T cell subset sorted from them (not recorded which). The source of these receptors is a man aged 18 to 30 who had mild COVID-19 (a few samples of this study predate the infection). Cell type and time point are not known.

CDR3 region: CASSLGAGAAQYF. The CDR3 DNA sequence: TGTGCCAGCAGCTTAGGGGCCGGGGCTGCGCAGTATTTT. J is TRBJ2-3 and V is TRBV7-6; D may match TRBD1 or TRBD2 (5 bases each). Germline CDR1 SGHVS, CDR2 FNYEAQ. Trimming cost V 1 base and J 10 bases, with 12 bases left between them. The CDR3 contains 13 residues.

The V gene is TRBV10-2, the J gene TRBJ1-2; unclear D gene. The CDR3 contains 14 residues. Germline V gene sequence: CDR1 WSHSY, CDR2 SAAADI. The germline V and J ends were trimmed by 0 bases and 4 bases, with 9 bases remaining between them. This CDR3 is CASSESRGSYGYTF. The CDR3 DNA sequence: TGCGCCAGCAGTGAGTCGAGAGGGAGCTATGGCTACACCTTC.

A few counts support this clonotype. This chain connects TRBV20-1 to TRBJ2-3; D unclear. This CDR3 comprises 14 residues. V shed 4 bases and J shed 1 base, with 12 bases lying between them. From germline, CDR1 is DFQATT and CDR2 SNEGSKA (reference sequence). CDR3 DNA: TGCAGTGCTAAACACCCGAAGCGCACAGATACGCAGTATTTT. Amino acid sequence: CSAKHPKRTDTQYF.

The gene calls are TRBV9 and TRBJ2-4, with a possible D match to TRBD2 (6 bases). The CDR3 extends over 14 amino acids. V shed 3 bases and J shed 6 bases, with 13 bases lying between them. The germline CDR1 and CDR2 sequences are SGDLS and YYNGEE. CDR3 in DNA: TGTGCCAGCAGCGGGGGGGAGACCGGAAACATTCAGTACTTC. As protein: CASSGGETGNIQYF. The full variable domain, its missing parts supplied by reference TRBV9 and TRBJ2-4, is DSGVTQTPKHLITATGQRVTLRCSPRSGDLSVYWYQQSLDQGLQFLIQYYNGEERAKGNILERFSAQQFPDLHSELNLSSLELGDSALYFCASSGGETGNIQYFGAGTRLSVL.

This clonotype was seen a handful of times. This sequence joins TRBV20-1 and TRBJ2-3; 10 nucleotides align to TRBD2. Germline CDR1 DFQATT, CDR2 SNEGSKA (reference sequence). V lost 4 bases and J lost 5; bases outside the gene matches: 9. The CDR3 contains 15 residues. The CDR3 region has the DNA TGCAGTGCTACGAAGCGGGGGGGCAGGGGAGATACGCAGTATTTT. Translated, it gives CSATKRGGRGDTQYF.

This clonotype occurred a few times. This chain joins TRBV7-9 and TRBJ1-2; no definite D call. V gave up 5 bases and J gave up 3 bases, with 10 bases separating them. Germline V gene sequence: CDR1 SEHNR, CDR2 FQNEAQ (reference sequence). This CDR3 is 13 amino acids long. The CDR3 nucleotides are TGTGCCAGCAGCCCTTCCATTTACTATGGCTACACCTTC. Encoded protein: CASSPSIYYGYTF.

This clonotype turned up a few times. This chain joins TRBV7-9 and TRBJ1-5, with TRBD1 matching over 8 bases. The CDR3 is made up of 14 amino acids. CDR1 SEHNR and CDR2 FQNEAQ come from the germline V gene (reference sequence). V dropped 2 bases and J dropped 4; count of bases not matched to a gene: 1. CDR3 sequence: CASSLQGANQPQHF. The CDR3 bases are TGTGCCAGCAGCTTACAGGGGGCGAATCAGCCCCAGCATTTT.

The chain uses TRBV28 and TRBJ2-1; either TRBD1 or TRBD2 may supply D (6 bases each). Trimming removed 4 bases from V and 5 bases from J, with 12 bases in between. Germline V gives CDR1 MDHEN, CDR2 SYDVKM. CDR3 length equals 14 residues. CDR3 residues: CASSYPGGHNEQFF. CDR3 in DNA: TGTGCCAGCAGTTACCCCGGGGGCCACAATGAGCAGTTCTTC.